The 20 T cell receptor beta chains below come from one sample, sequenced in a study of patients and donors after allogeneic stem cell transplantation. Using its own MiXCR run on the RT-PCR reads, TCRdb lists one record per CDR3 protein. The table has around 240,000 distinct CDR3 sequences, about 14% seen once. Sequenced material: blood, either unsorted or a sorted T cell fraction (not recorded which). The receptors stem from a human donor who was either an allogeneic HSCT recipient or a stem cell or donor lymphocyte infusion donor (not recorded which). It is not recorded whose cells these are; they may come from a transplant donor.

This chain joins TRBV7-8 and TRBJ2-7, with a tentative D call TRBD1 (5 bases). CDR1 is SGHVS and CDR2 is FQNEAQ in the germline V gene. The V end lost 5 bases, the J end lost 7 bases, and 15 bases lay between the germline ends. This CDR3 comprises 13 residues. The CDR3 spells CASSHRTNGEQYF. The DNA for the CDR3 is TGTGCCAGCAGCCATCGGACAAACGGGGAGCAGTACTTC. The full variable domain, with the rest looked up from reference TRBV7-8 and TRBJ2-7, is GAGVSQSPRYKVAKRGQDVALRCDPISGHVSLFWYQQALGQGPEFLTYFQNEAQLDKSGLPSDRFFAERPEGSVSTLKIQRTQQEDSAVYLCASSHRTNGEQYFGPGTRLTVT.

In this sample, this clonotype turned up many times. The chain employs TRBV14 and TRBJ2-2; no definite D call. Germline V CDR1 and CDR2: SGHDN, FVKESK. Trimming cost V 0 bases and J 4 bases, with 12 bases left between them. The CDR3 is 16 amino acids. As DNA, the CDR3 is TGTGCCAGCAGCCAAGATCCCTTACGGAGCACCGGGGAGCTGTTTTTT. Protein product: CASSQDPLRSTGELFF.

The CDR3, as DNA: TGTGCCAGCTCACGTTTTAAGGAGAACACTGAAGCTTTCTTT. Amino acid sequence: CASSRFKENTEAFF. This chain connects TRBV18 to TRBJ1-1; D uncertain. The germline gives CDR1 KGHSH, CDR2 LQKENI. Trimming pared 4 bases from V and 1 base from J, leaving 10 bases between. The CDR3 loop spans 14 amino acids.

The rearrangement uses TRBV28 and TRBJ2-3, with 11 bases fitting TRBD1. From germline, CDR1 is MDHEN and CDR2 SYDVKM. The CDR3 loop spans 16 amino acids. Trimming removed 6 bases from V and 7 bases from J; junction bases left unmatched: 12. The CDR3 nucleotides are TGTGCCAGCAGCTCGTCCGGGACAGGGGGTATAAATACGCAGTATTTT. This gives the protein CASSSSGTGGINTQYF.

V is TRBV7-2 and J is TRBJ2-1, with 8 bases matching TRBD1. Germline values: CDR1 SGHTA, CDR2 FQGNSA. The V gene end was trimmed by 6 bases and the J gene end by 4 bases; junction bases not matched to a gene: 11. The CDR3 extends over 16 amino acids. Here the CDR3 reads CASRPKQGGVYNEQFF. The DNA of the CDR3 is TGTGCCAGCAGGCCAAAACAGGGGGGAGTTTACAATGAGCAGTTCTTC.

This sequence joins TRBV28 and TRBJ2-4; 8 bases agree with TRBD1. V shed 5 bases, J shed 3 bases, and the junction held 6 bases outside the gene matches. This CDR3 is built from 15 residues. From germline, CDR1 is MDHEN and CDR2 SYDVKM. The CDR3 protein is CASSQFDRGKNIQYF. CDR3 DNA sequence: TGTGCCAGCAGTCAATTCGACAGGGGCAAAAACATTCAGTACTTC.

With regard to this clonotype: A junction boundary mismatches the germline segment, possibly from a read error. This chain connects TRBV11-3 to TRBJ1-1; possible D gene TRBD1, 5 bases. The CDR3 totals 12 residues. Germline lookup yields CDR1 SGHNT and CDR2 YENEEA. DNA for the CDR3: TGTGCCAGCAGCCCAGGGAGGGCTAGTCCGACTTTT. Amino acid sequence: CASSPGRASPTF. Full variable domain (rest looked up from reference TRBV11-3 and TRBJ1-1): EAGVVQSPRYKIIEKKQPVAFWCNPISGHNTLYWYLQNLGQGPELLIRYENEEAVDDSQLPKDRFSAERLKGVDSTLKIQPAELGDSAVYLCASSPGRASPTFGQGTRLTVV.

V and J are TRBV25-1 and TRBJ2-1, with a possible D match to TRBD2 (6 bases). V was shortened by 4 bases and J by 0 bases, with 25 bases between the two germline ends. The CDR3 loop spans 20 amino acids. Germline CDR1 reads MGHDK; CDR2 reads SYGVNS. The DNA of the CDR3 is TGTGCCAGCAGTGCCCCGTCAGTGTTAGCGGACTTGAGCTCCTACAATGAGCAGTTCTTC. This gives the protein CASSAPSVLADLSSYNEQFF.

This clonotype was detected ten times or more. The chain has TRBV29-1 and TRBJ1-5, with TRBD1 identical over 8 bases. This CDR3 has 14 residues. Germline assignment: CDR1 SQVTM and CDR2 ANQGSEA. Trimming cost V 5 bases and J 2 bases; bases outside gene matches: 5. The CDR3 sequence is CSVKATGGNQPQHF. CDR3 nucleotide sequence: TGCAGCGTTAAAGCGACAGGGGGCAATCAGCCCCAGCATTTT.

This clonotype was observed a few times. CDR3 DNA sequence: TGTGCCAGCGGGAGATGGGTCTCCTACGAGCAGTACTTC. Protein: CASGRWVSYEQYF. The V and J genes are TRBV7-2 and TRBJ2-7; D might be TRBD2 (5 bases). CDR3 length: 13 amino acids. Trimming took off 8 bases at V and 0 bases at J, with 11 bases between the two ends. Germline CDR1 is SGHTA and CDR2 is FQGNSA.

In its sample, this clonotype was seen a few times. The J gene is TRBJ2-1, the V gene TRBV5-8, with no clear D. The CDR3 is 11 residues long. V was trimmed by 2 bases and J by 10 bases, leaving 7 bases between them. CDR1 SGHTS and CDR2 YDEGEE come from the germline V gene. This CDR3 is CASSFSTEQFF. CDR3 DNA: TGTGCCAGCAGCTTCTCGACGGAGCAGTTCTTC.

The V gene is TRBV5-1, the J gene TRBJ1-6, with D possibly being TRBD1 (5 bases). From germline, CDR1 is SGHRS and CDR2 YFSETQ. CDR3 length: 17 residues. Trimming took off 4 bases at V and 8 bases at J, with 22 bases between the two ends. Here the CDR3 reads CASSSPRDGRGDSPLHF. The CDR3 DNA reads as TGCGCCAGCAGCAGTCCCCGGGACGGACGGGGGGATTCACCCCTCCACTTT.

In its sample, this clonotype was seen many times. The rearrangement links TRBV6-2 or TRBV6-3 to TRBJ2-7; possible D gene TRBD1, 5 bases. Germline values: CDR1 MNHEY, CDR2 SVGEGT. This CDR3 contains 17 residues. V was pared by 10 bases and J by 1 base, with 26 bases between. The CDR3 reads CANASARSSRASYEQYF. The CDR3 DNA reads TGTGCCAACGCATCGGCCCGTTCTTCCAGGGCTTCCTACGAGCAGTACTTC.

This clonotype turned up a few times. The chain couples TRBV12-3 or TRBV12-4 to TRBJ1-1; D not resolved. The CDR3 covers 11 residues. The germline V and J ends were trimmed by 3 bases and 5 bases, with 4 bases remaining between them. This CDR3 reads CASSFRTEAFF. In DNA form, the CDR3 reads TGTGCCAGCAGTTTCAGGACTGAAGCTTTCTTT.

There are a few counts of this clonotype. The chain couples TRBV12-3 or TRBV12-4 to TRBJ2-4; TRBD2 agrees at 8 bases. V shed 8 bases and J 8 bases; nucleotides not matched to a gene: 11. The CDR3 consists of 14 residues. CDR3 nucleotide sequence: TGTGCCAGCTCGATCGGGGGGGCTACCCACATTCAGTACTTC. This codes for CASSIGGATHIQYF.

This clonotype was seen ten or more times. The rearrangement uses TRBV12-3 or TRBV12-4 and TRBJ1-1; 7 bases line up with TRBD1. Trimming removed 3 bases from V and 7 bases from J; junction bases left unmatched: 5. This CDR3 has 13 residues. The CDR3 DNA is TGTGCCAGCAGTTTGAGGGGGCGCGTTGAAGCTTTCTTT. This encodes CASSLRGRVEAFF.

This clonotype was recorded at least ten times. V is TRBV9 and J is TRBJ1-4; a possible D gene is TRBD1 (5 bases). This CDR3 contains 14 residues. Germline lookup yields CDR1 SGDLS and CDR2 YYNGEE. V lost 4 bases, J lost 4 bases, and 11 bases lay in between. CDR3 DNA sequence: TGTGCCAGCAGCTTGGGACGGAGTAATGAAAAACTGTTTTTT. Translating gives CASSLGRSNEKLFF.

This clonotype was observed a handful of times. The J gene is TRBJ1-6, the V gene TRBV20-1; D remains ambiguous. Between the trimmed V and J ends, which lost 6 bases and 9 bases, there was a span of 15 bases. The germline CDR1 and CDR2 sequences are DFQATT and SNEGSKA (reference sequence). The CDR3 consists of 13 residues. The CDR3 region has the DNA TGCAGTGCGGGAGGGCGGGGAGCTTCACCCCTCCACTTT. It is translated as CSAGGRGASPLHF.

The sample holds many counts of this clonotype. The chain carries TRBV18 and TRBJ2-7; TRBD1 matches at 10 bases. The CDR3 consists of 17 residues. Losses at the gene ends were 3 bases for V and 3 bases for J; bases not matched to a gene: 11. Germline CDR1 is KGHSH and CDR2 is LQKENI. CDR3 bases: TGTGCCAGCTCACCGCAACTAACCGGGACAGGGGTCTACGAGCAGTACTTC. Its protein product is CASSPQLTGTGVYEQYF.

This clonotype is categorized as medium-sized. This sequence joins TRBV5-1 and TRBJ1-4, with 8 bases that match TRBD1. CDR3 length: 14 residues. Trimming at V came to 4 bases and at J to 6 bases, leaving 5 bases not matched to a gene. Germline CDR1 reads SGHRS; CDR2 reads YFSETQ. The CDR3 loop is CASSAGQDYEKLFF. The CDR3 nucleotides read TGCGCCAGCAGCGCGGGACAGGACTATGAAAAACTGTTTTTT.